The 6 T cell receptor beta chains below come from one sample, sequenced in a study of blood T cell repertoires in COVID-19. The repertoire was sequenced with immunoSEQ multiplex PCR; TCRdb's copy has only in-frame clones and lacks some. The table has 120,000 to 150,000 clones, around 90% seen once. Sequencing input: PBMCs or T cells enriched from blood (not recorded which). The source is a woman in her forties who had been exposed to COVID-19.

This clone has a single count. The chain combines TRBV11-2 with TRBJ2-5; D gene unclear. Trimming left V 0 bases short and J 1 base short, with 6 bases between. Germline V lookup: CDR1 SGHAT, CDR2 FQNNGV. The CDR3 is 14 residues long. CDR3 coding DNA: TGTGCCAGCAGCTTAGATAACAGCCAAGAGACCCAGTACTTC. This codes for CASSLDNSQETQYF.

The V and J genes are TRBV6-4 and TRBJ1-2; D perhaps matches TRBD1 (5 bases). V gave up 2 bases and J gave up 8 bases, with 15 bases separating them. The CDR3 has 14 residues. The germline gives CDR1 MRHNA, CDR2 SNTAGT. As DNA, the CDR3 is TGTGCCAGCAGTGACCCGATTTTAGGGGTCGGCTACACCTTC. This codes for CASSDPILGVGYTF.

In its sample, this clone was seen once. The chain has TRBV28 and TRBJ1-6, with TRBD1 matching over 7 bases. This CDR3 has 19 residues. Trimming took 8 bases from V and 0 from J; bases not matched to a gene: 16. Germline V gene lookup returns CDR1 MDHEN and CDR2 SYDVKM. Here the CDR3 DNA reads TGTGCCAGCCGCACACCGGGACAGCAAAGGAGCTCCTATAATTCACCCCTCCACTTT. This gives the protein CASRTPGQQRSSYNSPLHF.

This chain uses TRBV10-3 with TRBJ1-4; D may be TRBD1 (6 bases). The V and J ends lost 2 bases and 5 bases respectively, with 6 bases between them. The V gene's germline CDR1 is ENHRY and CDR2 SYGVKD. CDR3 size: 13 residues. CDR3 bases: TGTGCCATCAGTGAGACAGGGAATGAAAAACTGTTTTTT. It translates to CAISETGNEKLFF.

Written as DNA, the CDR3 is TGTGCCACCAGCAGAGGGGTTAGCGGGGGCATAAATGAGCAGTTCTTC. It translates to CATSRGVSGGINEQFF. This rearrangement joins TRBV15 to TRBJ2-1; the match to TRBD2 covers 9 bases. V was pared by 1 base and J by 7 bases, with 8 bases of the junction left unmatched. The CDR3 is 16 residues long. Germline V gene sequence: CDR1 LNHNV, CDR2 YYDKDF (reference sequence).

This chain uses TRBV11-2 with TRBJ1-6, with 9 positions matching TRBD1. V was pared by 3 bases and J by 4 bases, with 4 bases of the junction left unmatched. CDR3 size: 16 residues. Germline values: CDR1 SGHAT, CDR2 FQNNGV. CDR3 nucleotide sequence: TGTGCCAGCAGCTTGGGGGACAGGGTGTATAATTCACCCCTCCACTTT. This encodes CASSLGDRVYNSPLHF.